One sample yielded the 17 T cell receptor beta chains listed below, sequenced in a study of T-cell memory formation after mild COVID-19. TCRdb re-called the 5' RACE reads through MiXCR, storing one row per CDR3 protein. Of tens of thousands of distinct CDR3 sequences in the sample, 5.5% to 7% were seen once. The sequencing sample was made of PBMCs or a T cell subset sorted from them (not recorded which). These TCRs come from an adult who had mild COVID-19 (a few samples of this study predate the infection). Cell type and time point are not known.

This clonotype is labeled as medium-sized. The gene calls are TRBV7-9 and TRBJ1-1, with 9 bases fitting TRBD1. CDR1 SEHNR and CDR2 FQNEAQ come from the germline V gene (reference sequence). J gave up 0 bases and V 3 bases, and 5 bases lay outside the gene matches. CDR3 length equals 16 residues. The CDR3 nucleotides read TGTGCCAGCAGCTTGGGGACAGGGCCTGTGAACACTGAAGCTTTCTTT. This gives the protein CASSLGTGPVNTEAFF. Drawing the rest from reference TRBV7-9 and TRBJ1-1, the complete variable domain is DTGVSQNPRHKITKRGQNVTFRCDPISEHNRLYWYRQTLGQGPEFLTYFQNEAQLEKSRLLSDRFSAERPKGSFSTLEIQRTEQGDSAMYLCASSLGTGPVNTEAFFGQGTRLTVV.

This clonotype appeared a few times. V gene TRBV4-2 combines with J gene TRBJ2-2; TRBD2 matches at 11 bases. Germline CDR1 reads LGHNA; CDR2 reads YNFKEQ. This CDR3 contains 17 residues. J lost 7 bases, V lost 4 bases, and 11 bases had no gene match. CDR3 bases: TGTGCCAGCAGCCCTGCTACTAGCGGGAGAGGTGGCGGGGAGCTGTTTTTT. Translating it yields CASSPATSGRGGGELFF.

This clonotype occurred a few times. The chain is built from TRBV3-1 and TRBJ1-1; D is possibly TRBD1 (6 bases). The V and J ends lost 1 base and 5 bases respectively, with 14 bases between them. The V gene's germline CDR1 is LGHDT and CDR2 YNNKEL (reference sequence). This CDR3 region has 15 residues. The CDR3 loop reads CASSQASSGATEAFF. The CDR3 bases are TGTGCCAGCAGCCAAGCCTCCTCGGGGGCAACTGAAGCTTTCTTT.

This clonotype was detected a few times. The chain recombines TRBV11-2 with TRBJ1-2, with 8 bases lining up with TRBD1. Germline V CDR1 and CDR2: SGHAT, FQNNGV. This CDR3 spans 13 amino acids. Trimming at V came to 6 bases and at J to 3 bases, leaving 3 bases not matched to a gene. CDR3: CASSPQGDYGYTF. CDR3 sequence (DNA): TGTGCCAGCAGTCCACAGGGGGACTATGGCTACACCTTC.

This clonotype has a handful of counts. This chain uses TRBV12-3 or TRBV12-4 with TRBJ2-7; 10 bases are a match to TRBD1. The J segment lost 1 base and the V segment lost 5 bases, leaving 11 bases of the junction unmatched. This CDR3 is 17 amino acids long. The CDR3 DNA is TGTGCCAGCAGTCCTTCTCCGGGACAGGGGCAGTCCTACGAGCAGTACTTC. Translation gives CASSPSPGQGQSYEQYF.

J is TRBJ2-5 and V is TRBV11-3; D gene uncertain. V shed 5 bases and J shed 5 bases, with 12 bases lying between them. The CDR3 is made up of 13 amino acids. Germline CDR1 SGHNT, CDR2 YENEEA. The CDR3 DNA sequence: TGTGCCAGCAGCCCGCACGGCACGGAGACCCAGTACTTC. It specifies CASSPHGTETQYF.

The chain uses TRBV7-9 and TRBJ2-3, with 9 positions matching TRBD1. V shed 1 base, J shed 5 bases, and the junction held 4 bases outside the gene matches. Germline loops: CDR1 SEHNR, CDR2 FQNEAQ (reference sequence). The CDR3 spans 15 residues. The CDR3 loop reads CASSLGTGARDTQYF. In DNA form, the CDR3 reads TGTGCCAGCAGCTTAGGGACAGGGGCCAGAGATACGCAGTATTTT.

This clonotype was counted only a few times. This chain links TRBV5-1 with TRBJ1-6; 9 positions agree with TRBD1. The length of the CDR3 is 15 residues. Germline loops: CDR1 SGHRS, CDR2 YFSETQ. V lost 4 bases to trimming and J lost 10 bases; unmatched junction nucleotides: 9. CDR3 sequence: CASSPKGQGGSPLHF. Written as DNA, the CDR3 is TGCGCCAGCAGCCCGAAGGGACAGGGAGGGTCACCCCTCCACTTT.

This clonotype came up many times. This chain connects TRBV7-6 to TRBJ2-5; TRBD1 aligns across 7 bases. There are 14 residues in the CDR3. The J segment lost 4 bases and the V segment lost 5 bases, leaving 7 bases of the junction unmatched. CDR1 and CDR2 from the germline V gene are SGHVS and FNYEAQ. This CDR3 is CASSPTGVRETQYF. In DNA form, the CDR3 reads TGTGCCAGCAGCCCTACAGGGGTACGAGAGACCCAGTACTTC.

The chain is built from TRBV5-4 and TRBJ2-7; D gene uncertain. Germline V CDR1 and CDR2: SGHNT, YYREEE (reference sequence). Trimming left V 2 bases short and J 2 bases short, with 14 bases between. The CDR3 runs to 15 residues. CDR3 nucleotide sequence: TGTGCCAGCAGCTTTGGGCGTTCAGGTACCTACGAGCAGTACTTC. It is translated as CASSFGRSGTYEQYF.

This clonotype showed up many times. CDR3 residues: CSVGLSGRSTDTQYF. For the CDR3, the DNA is TGCAGCGTTGGTTTAAGCGGGAGATCGACAGATACGCAGTATTTT. The V call is TRBV29-1, the J call TRBJ2-3, with 8 bases that match TRBD2. V lost 4 bases and J lost 3; bases outside the gene matches: 9. This CDR3 is 15 amino acids long. The germline V gene encodes CDR1 SQVTM and CDR2 ANQGSEA.

In its sample, this clonotype is medium-sized. The V gene is TRBV5-1, the J gene TRBJ2-2; 8 positions agree with TRBD1. The V segment lost 0 bases and the J segment 4 bases; nucleotides outside the gene matches: 5. Germline V CDR1 and CDR2: SGHRS, YFSETQ. There are 16 residues in the CDR3. CDR3 DNA sequence: TGCGCCAGCAGCTTGGGCCAGGGGGCCAGCACCGGGGAGCTGTTTTTT. Encoded protein: CASSLGQGASTGELFF.

This clonotype was counted ten times or more. The genes are TRBV7-2 and TRBJ2-1; 9 bases match TRBD2. This CDR3 spans 17 amino acids. Germline CDR1 is SGHTA and CDR2 is FQGNSA. Trimming removed 5 bases from V and 5 bases from J; junction bases left unmatched: 13. The CDR3 DNA sequence: TGTGCCAGCAGCCCCACCTCCGGGACTAGCCTAAACAATGAGCAGTTCTTC. Protein sequence: CASSPTSGTSLNNEQFF.

This clonotype has more than one count but fewer than ten. The chain uses TRBV7-9 and TRBJ2-2; 10 nucleotides agree with TRBD2. In germline, CDR1 is SEHNR, CDR2 FQNEAQ (reference sequence). There are 15 residues in the CDR3. Losses at the gene ends were 5 bases for V and 5 bases for J; bases not matched to a gene: 5. This CDR3 is CASSHGLAVTGELFF. The CDR3 DNA reads as TGTGCCAGCAGCCACGGACTAGCGGTGACCGGGGAGCTGTTTTTT.

This clonotype was picked up many times. The gene calls are TRBV6-5 and TRBJ2-2; D not certain. Germline lookup yields CDR1 MNHEY and CDR2 SVGAGI. The CDR3 spans 13 residues. V was shortened by 2 bases and J by 6 bases, with 7 bases between the two germline ends. CDR3 region: CASSYPRAGELFF. The CDR3 nucleotides are TGTGCCAGCAGTTACCCCAGAGCCGGGGAGCTGTTTTTT.

The genes are TRBV12-3 or TRBV12-4 and TRBJ2-7; the D is unclear. The CDR3 length is 14 residues. V lost 5 bases to trimming and J lost 2 bases, with 13 bases between them. CDR3 nucleotides: TGTGCCAGCAGTCTCGGTAATCGAGCCTACGAGCAGTACTTC. Amino acid sequence: CASSLGNRAYEQYF.

The chain has TRBV6-2 or TRBV6-3 and TRBJ2-7; TRBD2 agrees at 7 bases. Germline loops: CDR1 MNHEY, CDR2 SVGEGT. CDR3 length equals 13 residues. Trimming removed 6 bases from V and 4 bases from J; junction bases left unmatched: 6. As DNA, the CDR3 is TGTGCCAGCAGAGATAGCGGGTCGTACGAGCAGTACTTC. Encoded protein: CASRDSGSYEQYF.